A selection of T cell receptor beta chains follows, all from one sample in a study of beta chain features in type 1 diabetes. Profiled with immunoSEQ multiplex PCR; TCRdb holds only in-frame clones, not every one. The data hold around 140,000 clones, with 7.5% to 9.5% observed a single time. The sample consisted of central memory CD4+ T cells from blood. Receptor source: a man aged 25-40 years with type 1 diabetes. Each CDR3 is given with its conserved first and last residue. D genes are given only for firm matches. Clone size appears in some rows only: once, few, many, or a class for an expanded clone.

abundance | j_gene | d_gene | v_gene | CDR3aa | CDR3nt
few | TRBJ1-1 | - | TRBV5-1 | CASRLQGNTEAFF | TGCGCCAGCAGACTACAGGGGAACACTGAAGCTTTCTTT
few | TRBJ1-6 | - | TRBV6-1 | CASSELQGMTAPLHF | TGTGCCAGCAGTGAACTCCAGGGGATGACGGCACCCCTCCACTTT
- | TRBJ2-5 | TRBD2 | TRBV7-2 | CASSLAGGHQETQYF | TGTGCCAGCAGCTTGGCGGGGGGACACCAAGAGACCCAGTACTTC
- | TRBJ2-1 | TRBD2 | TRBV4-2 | CASSRFSSGGMYNEQFF | TGTGCCAGCAGCCGATTTTCTAGCGGGGGTATGTACAATGAGCAGTTCTTC
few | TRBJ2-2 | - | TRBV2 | CASTPWGQNTGELFF | TGTGCCAGCACCCCCTGGGGACAGAACACCGGGGAGCTGTTTTTT
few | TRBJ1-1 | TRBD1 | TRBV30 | CASRTGGSGTEAFF | TGTGCCTCCCGGACAGGGGGGAGTGGGACTGAAGCTTTCTTT
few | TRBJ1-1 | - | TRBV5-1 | CASSLAVAGNTEAFF | TGCGCCAGCAGCTTGGCCGTGGCGGGGAACACTGAAGCTTTCTTT
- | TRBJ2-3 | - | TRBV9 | CASSTPGSVADTQYF | TGTGCCAGCAGCACCCCCGGTTCCGTCGCAGATACGCAGTATTTT
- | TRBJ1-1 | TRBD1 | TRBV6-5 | CASRGQGYTEAFF | TGTGCCAGCAGAGGACAGGGCTACACTGAAGCTTTCTTT
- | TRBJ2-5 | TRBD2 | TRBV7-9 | CAAGGYRSQETQYF | TGTGCCGCGGGGGGGTACAGGAGCCAAGAGACCCAGTACTTC
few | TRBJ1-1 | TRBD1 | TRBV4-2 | CASSQDRDRAVAFF | TGTGCCAGCAGCCAAGATCGGGACAGGGCCGTAGCTTTCTTT